Following are 30 T cell receptor beta chains from one sample sequenced in a study of neurological immune-mediated disorders. MiXCR, applied by TCRdb to the 5' RACE reads, yields one record per CDR3 protein. The sample has 70,000 to 95,000 distinct CDR3 sequences, roughly an eighth seen once; the top ten hold about 7%. Specimen: PBMCs. Every receptor here comes from a woman between 45 and 60 years old in good health.

This clonotype was seen at least ten times. This rearrangement joins TRBV7-9 to TRBJ2-5; no clear D gene. The germline V and J ends were trimmed by 5 bases and 2 bases, with 18 bases remaining between them. Germline V CDR1 and CDR2: SEHNR, FQNEAQ (reference sequence). CDR3 length: 16 amino acids. The CDR3 loop is CASSPISSRRQETQYF. The CDR3 DNA reads TGTGCCAGCAGCCCGATCAGTTCCAGACGGCAAGAGACCCAGTACTTC.

This clonotype has ten or more counts. The chain joins TRBV2 to TRBJ2-7; 8 bases are shared with TRBD2. CDR3 size: 16 residues. Trimming at V came to 4 bases and at J to 3 bases, leaving 11 bases not matched to a gene. Germline V CDR1 and CDR2: SNHLY, FYNNEI. CDR3 in amino acids: CASSVLPAGVGYEQYF. The CDR3 DNA follows: TGTGCCAGCAGTGTGCTGCCAGCGGGGGTCGGCTACGAGCAGTACTTC.

In the case of this clonotype: This could be a read error, since a much larger clone is one nucleotide away. The V gene is TRBV20-1, the J gene TRBJ2-3; 11 bases are a match to TRBD2. The germline gives CDR1 DFQATT, CDR2 SNEGSKA (reference sequence). The ends lost 6 bases at V and 6 bases at J; junction bases unmatched: 20. The CDR3 contains 18 residues. The CDR3 here is CSATPASGGHDRLDTQYF. CDR3 sequence (DNA): TGCAGTGCAACGCCGGCTAGCGGGGGGCACGACCGTCTGGATACGCAGTATTTT.

This clonotype was seen at least ten times. V and J are TRBV28 and TRBJ1-5; D uncertain. The CDR3 spans 12 residues. Trimming pared 4 bases from V and 3 bases from J, leaving 4 bases between. Germline V gene sequence: CDR1 MDHEN, CDR2 SYDVKM. CDR3 sequence reads: CASSSNNQPQHF. The DNA for the CDR3 is TGTGCCAGCAGTTCAAACAATCAGCCCCAGCATTTT.

The rearrangement joins TRBV27 to TRBJ2-7; TRBD1 is a possible D gene (6 bases). The CDR3 spans 16 residues. Germline values: CDR1 MNHEY, CDR2 SMNVEV (reference sequence). Trimming left V 3 bases short and J 4 bases short, with 19 bases between. In nucleotides, the CDR3 is TGTGCCAGCAGTTTTCAAGACAGGTTTTCTCAGTACGAGCAGTACTTC. Its protein product is CASSFQDRFSQYEQYF.

The chain carries TRBV28 and TRBJ1-2; D is unclear. V dropped 3 bases and J dropped 4 bases, with 9 bases sitting between them. The CDR3 is 13 amino acids. The germline CDR1 and CDR2 sequences are MDHEN and SYDVKM. CDR3 DNA sequence: TGTGCCAGCAGTTTCCACGGAAGCTATGGCTACACCTTC. Translating it yields CASSFHGSYGYTF.

The table lists this clonotype with many counts. The V and J genes are TRBV5-1 and TRBJ2-1; D may be TRBD1 or TRBD2 (5 bases each). In germline, CDR1 is SGHRS, CDR2 YFSETQ. The CDR3 loop spans 15 amino acids. The V and J ends lost 4 bases and 14 bases respectively, with 25 bases between them. CDR3 sequence: CASSRDLAGPAGKFF. The CDR3 nucleotides read TGCGCCAGCAGCCGGGACCTCGCCGGCCCGGCGGGCAAGTTCTTC.

This clonotype appeared a few times. This chain links TRBV6-2 or TRBV6-3 with TRBJ2-7, with TRBD2 identical over 13 bases. The V gene end was trimmed by 6 bases and the J gene end by 5 bases; junction bases not matched to a gene: 7. This CDR3 has 15 amino acids. CDR1 and CDR2 (germline): MNHEY, SVGEGT. This chain's CDR3 is CASRLRLAGGHEQYF. The CDR3 DNA follows: TGTGCCAGCAGGCTACGACTAGCGGGAGGCCACGAGCAGTACTTC.

The sample holds many counts of this clonotype. V usage is TRBV9 and J usage is TRBJ2-7; D perhaps matches TRBD2 (6 bases). V lost 3 bases to trimming and J lost 0 bases, with 10 bases between them. Looked up from germline, CDR1 is SGDLS and CDR2 is YYNGEE. This CDR3 is 14 amino acids long. The CDR3 loop is CASSGGTPSYEQYF. CDR3 coding DNA: TGTGCCAGCAGCGGCGGGACGCCCTCCTACGAGCAGTACTTC.

This clonotype was counted many times. The chain couples TRBV7-2 to TRBJ1-2; 7 nucleotides agree with TRBD1. The CDR3 consists of 13 residues. The junction had 5 bases not matched to a gene; V was cut back by 4 bases and J by 6 bases. Germline V gene sequence: CDR1 SGHTA, CDR2 FQGNSA. The CDR3 here is CASSYTGVDGYTF. CDR3 bases: TGTGCCAGCAGCTATACAGGGGTGGATGGCTACACCTTC.

The V gene is TRBV21-1, the J gene TRBJ2-7; the table's D call, TRBD1, has no DNA check behind it. TRBV21-1 corresponds to a pseudogene. This CDR3 has 15 residues. The CDR3 nucleotides are TGTGCCAGCAGCAAAAGAATGGCAGGGGATTACGAGCAGTACTTC. Protein sequence: CASSKRMAGDYEQYF.

The table lists this clonotype with many counts. This chain links TRBV12-3 or TRBV12-4 with TRBJ1-6, with 8 nucleotides matching TRBD1. The CDR3 consists of 16 residues. J gave up 10 bases and V 2 bases, and 10 bases lay outside the gene matches. CDR3: CASSLSAGGAGSPLHF. The CDR3 bases are TGTGCCAGCAGTTTATCGGCAGGGGGCGCGGGATCACCCCTCCACTTT.

The table lists this clonotype with many counts. The V gene is TRBV24-1, the J gene TRBJ1-2; 10 bases agree with TRBD1. The CDR3 is 16 amino acids. J gave up 6 bases and V 6 bases, and 12 bases lay outside the gene matches. CDR1 is KGHDR, CDR2 SFDVKD, per germline. In nucleotides, the CDR3 is TGTGCCACCAGTTCCGGGACAGGGGCACCGAGTCATGGCTACACCTTC. This sequence encodes CATSSGTGAPSHGYTF.

This clonotype was seen many times. The rearrangement uses TRBV28 and TRBJ2-3, with 12 bases lining up with TRBD2. V lost 6 bases, J lost 8 bases, and 18 bases stayed unmatched. This CDR3 is 18 amino acids long. In germline, CDR1 is MDHEN, CDR2 SYDVKM. The CDR3 nucleotides read TGTGCCAGCAGGTCATCCCCGGGACTAGCGGGTGCAGTTGGTACGCAGTATTTT. Translating it yields CASRSSPGLAGAVGTQYF.

This clonotype was recorded at least ten times. The rearrangement links TRBV25-1 to TRBJ2-7; D is unresolved. The V and J ends lost 2 bases and 2 bases respectively, with 10 bases between them. Germline CDR1 MGHDK, CDR2 SYGVNS. There are 14 residues in the CDR3. CDR3 nucleotides: TGTGCCAGCAGTGAACCCAGGTTCCCCTACGAGCAGTACTTC. It specifies CASSEPRFPYEQYF.

This clonotype has a count of ten or more. The chain has TRBV5-1 and TRBJ2-5, with 10 bases fitting TRBD1. The CDR3 runs to 14 residues. Per germline, CDR1 SGHRS and CDR2 YFSETQ. Germline trimming cut 4 bases from V and 3 bases from J; bases unmatched to any gene: 3. The CDR3 sequence: CASSTTGGKETQYF. Here the CDR3 DNA reads TGCGCCAGCAGCACGACAGGGGGCAAAGAGACCCAGTACTTC.

This clonotype was seen many times. The gene calls are TRBV5-1 and TRBJ2-5; 12 bases fit TRBD1. Germline lookup yields CDR1 SGHRS and CDR2 YFSETQ. V was clipped by 4 bases and J by 3 bases; unmatched bases: 7. The CDR3 covers 16 residues. CDR3 nucleotide sequence: TGCGCCAGCAGCAGAACCGGGACAGGGGGCGAAGAGACCCAGTACTTC. Translating gives CASSRTGTGGEETQYF.

At least ten counts were recorded for this clonotype. The chain couples TRBV5-1 to TRBJ2-7; 7 bases are shared with TRBD1. CDR3 length: 16 residues. Germline V CDR1 and CDR2: SGHRS, YFSETQ. Losses at the gene ends were 2 bases for V and 3 bases for J; bases not matched to a gene: 11. The CDR3 spells CASSLEPGQRIYEQYF. CDR3 nucleotide sequence: TGCGCCAGCAGCTTAGAACCGGGACAGAGAATCTACGAGCAGTACTTC.

This clonotype was seen ten or more times. The V and J genes are TRBV28 and TRBJ2-7; D perhaps matches TRBD2 (7 bases). Germline-derived CDR1 and CDR2 are MDHEN and SYDVKM. Trimming stripped 1 base from V and 2 bases from J, with 9 bases between. The CDR3 loop spans 14 amino acids. The DNA for the CDR3 is TGTGCCAGCAGTTTATTGCGGGGGCCCTACGAGCAGTACTTC. Its translation is CASSLLRGPYEQYF.

Concerning this clonotype itself: A single base separates this from a much larger clone, so it may be a read error. The chain carries TRBV27 and TRBJ2-1; a possible D gene is TRBD1 (6 bases). This CDR3 is built from 16 residues. V shed 5 bases and J shed 0 bases, with 14 bases lying between them. CDR1 and CDR2 (germline): MNHEY, SMNVEV (reference sequence). Written as DNA, the CDR3 is TGTGCCAGCAGTGAACAGGGAAGCGGCTCCTACAATGAGCAGTTCTTC. It encodes CASSEQGSGSYNEQFF.

This clonotype was counted many times. This chain links TRBV12-3 or TRBV12-4 with TRBJ2-1, with unresolved D. This CDR3 spans 14 amino acids. The V end was cut by 5 bases, the J end by 5 bases, with 13 bases between. As DNA, the CDR3 is TGTGCCAGCAGTCTCCCCCAAGGGAACAATGAGCAGTTCTTC. This translates into CASSLPQGNNEQFF.

The chain carries TRBV10-3 and TRBJ2-7, with 10 bases identical to TRBD2. Germline loops: CDR1 ENHRY, CDR2 SYGVKD. CDR3 size: 15 residues. J gave up 7 bases and V 6 bases, and 12 bases lay outside the gene matches. CDR3 DNA sequence: TGTGCCATCAGATCTAGCGGGAGTCCGTCGGGGGAGCAGTACTTC. This encodes CAIRSSGSPSGEQYF.

Turning to this clonotype: A read error is possible here, since a much larger clone lies one base away. For the CDR3, the DNA is TGCAGTGCTAGAGATCCTAGCGGGGTCACTGGGCAGCTGTTTTTT. It yields the protein CSARDPSGVTGQLFF. V gene TRBV20-1 combines with J gene TRBJ2-2; 9 bases match TRBD2. The CDR3 contains 15 residues. The germline V gene encodes CDR1 DFQATT and CDR2 SNEGSKA (reference sequence). The trim removed 0 bases at V and 12 bases at J, leaving 11 bases unmatched.

Ten or more counts support this clonotype. An end of the junction does not agree with germline; a read error may underlie this. The chain couples TRBV7-7 to TRBJ2-3, with TRBD1 as a possible D gene (6 bases). Germline V gene lookup returns CDR1 SSHAT and CDR2 FNYEAQ (reference sequence). The CDR3 is 14 residues long. CDR3 sequence: CASSPDLTGDTQYF. The CDR3, as DNA: TGTGCTAGCAGCCCCGACCTTACAGGGGATACGCAGTATTTT.

This clonotype was observed many times. The chain uses TRBV7-9 and TRBJ1-6; tentative D call: TRBD1 (5 bases). CDR3 length: 15 amino acids. Germline CDR1 and CDR2: SEHNR and FQNEAQ (reference sequence). V was trimmed by 5 bases and J by 7 bases, leaving 15 bases between them. CDR3 protein: CASSPPQGENSPLHF. Written as DNA, the CDR3 is TGTGCCAGCAGCCCTCCCCAGGGAGAGAATTCACCCCTCCACTTT.

This clonotype appeared many times. The chain is built from TRBV18 and TRBJ2-1; no reliable D call. The ends were cut back, 5 bases at V and 5 bases at J, with 4 bases in the middle. Looked up from germline, CDR1 is KGHSH and CDR2 is LQKENI. This CDR3 contains 11 residues. The CDR3 bases are TGTGCCAGCTCAAACGACAATGAGCAGTTCTTC. Its protein is CASSNDNEQFF.

This clonotype was recorded many times. This rearrangement joins TRBV12-3 or TRBV12-4 to TRBJ1-1; TRBD1 agrees at 9 bases. The J segment lost 1 base and the V segment lost 3 bases, leaving 3 bases of the junction unmatched. The CDR3 is made up of 15 amino acids. The CDR3 sequence is CASSFDRGENTEAFF. The CDR3 DNA reads as TGTGCCAGCAGTTTTGACAGGGGGGAGAACACTGAAGCTTTCTTT.

This clonotype appeared many times. This rearrangement joins TRBV4-1 to TRBJ2-2, with 10 nucleotides matching TRBD1. The germline V gene encodes CDR1 MGHRA and CDR2 YSYEKL. The junction had 8 bases not matched to a gene; V was cut back by 3 bases and J by 7 bases. The CDR3 runs 16 residues. CDR3 nucleotide sequence: TGCGCCAGCAGCCAGGACCGGGACAGGGGTAGCGGGGAGCTGTTTTTT. This gives the protein CASSQDRDRGSGELFF.

This sequence joins TRBV7-2 and TRBJ1-6; maybe TRBD1 (5 bases). The germline V gene has CDR1 SGHTA and CDR2 FQGNSA. The CDR3 runs 16 residues. V lost 5 bases, J lost 9 bases, and 20 bases lay in between. The CDR3 bases are TGTGCCAGCAGCCCCGTCTGGGGCCAGGCCCGTTCACCCCTCCACTTT. It codes for CASSPVWGQARSPLHF.

The J gene is TRBJ2-7, the V gene TRBV7-8; 11 bases are a match to TRBD2. CDR1 is SGHVS and CDR2 is FQNEAQ in the germline V gene. The trim removed 4 bases at V and 5 bases at J, leaving 7 bases unmatched. The CDR3 is made up of 15 amino acids. In DNA form, the CDR3 reads TGTGCCAGCAGCTCTCCACTGGGACTAGCGGACGAGCAGTACTTC. Translated, it gives CASSSPLGLADEQYF.